One and the same sample provided the 18 T cell receptor beta chains below, sequenced in a study of T cells in women clearing cervical HPV infection. Produced via immunoSEQ multiplex PCR; TCRdb's table is partial and in-frame only. The table lists tens of thousands of clones. The source material was blood buffy coat. These receptors all come from a woman between 18 and 70 years old with a cervical HPV16 infection that either progressed to CIN3+ or cleared (not recorded which).

Judged by frequency, this clone is medium-sized. The observed sequence ends 3 residues before the CDR3 terminus, with the missing tail filled in from the germline J gene. V is TRBV18 and J is TRBJ2-3; 7 positions match TRBD1. Per germline, CDR1 KGHSH and CDR2 LQKENI. The CDR3 has 15 amino acids. V lost 3 bases, J lost 3 bases, and 6 bases stayed unmatched. CDR3 in amino acids: CASSPSGGETDTQYF. The sequenced CDR3 bases are TGTGCCAGCTCACCCTCAGGGGGTGAGACAGATACG.

Comment on this clone: The CDR3 goes on 3 residues after the read ends, and that part is filled in from the germline J gene. V is TRBV5-6 and J is TRBJ2-5; D is unclear. The CDR3 is 13 amino acids. Germline assignment: CDR1 SGHDT and CDR2 YYEEEE. V lost 4 bases and J 5 bases, leaving 12 bases between the germline ends. The CDR3 bases that were read are TGTGCCAGCAGCCCACCAAGTGCGGAGACC. Protein product: CASSPPSAET. The CDR3 in its entirety is CASSPPSAETQYF. Together with reference TRBV5-6 and TRBJ2-5, the CDR3 gives the full variable domain: DAGVTQSPTHLIKTRGQQVTLRCSPKSGHDTVSWYQQALGQGPQFIFQYYEEEERQRGNFPDRFSGHQFPNYSSELNVNALLLGDSALYLCASSPPSAETQYFGPGTRLLVL.

Note on this clone: The DNA ends 3 residues before the CDR3 does, and the rest of the CDR3 is filled in from the germline J gene. In the same sample, other DNA sequences code for this CDR3. The genes are TRBV5-1 and TRBJ2-2; 8 nucleotides line up with TRBD1. After removal of 0 bases from V and 1 base from J, the junction contained 2 bases not matched to a gene. Germline lookup yields CDR1 SGHRS and CDR2 YFSETQ. The CDR3 extends over 16 amino acids. The sequenced part of the CDR3 DNA is TGCGCCAGCAGCTTGGCCGGACAGGGGAACACCGGGGAG. Translating it yields CASSLAGQGNTGE. Given in full, the CDR3 is CASSLAGQGNTGELFF. The whole variable domain, remainder taken from reference TRBV5-1 and TRBJ2-2, is KAGVTQTPRYLIKTRGQQVTLSCSPISGHRSVSWYQQTPGQGLQFLFEYFSETQRNKGNFPGRFSGRQFSNSRSEMNVSTLELGDSALYLCASSLAGQGNTGELFFGEGSRLTVL.

With regard to this clone: Read data end 3 residues before the CDR3 end; the end is taken from the germline J gene. The rearrangement joins TRBV7-2 to TRBJ2-5; maybe TRBD1 (5 bases). This CDR3 spans 14 amino acids. CDR1 SGHTA and CDR2 FQGNSA come from the germline V gene. V dropped 1 base and J dropped 1 base, with 7 bases sitting between them. CDR3 amino acids: CASSLGQTQETQYF. Incomplete CDR3 DNA: TGTGCCAGCAGCTTAGGACAGACCCAAGAGACC.

Points on this clone: The read terminates 3 residues before the CDR3 end, so the remaining end is supplied by the germline J gene. The chain combines TRBV6-1 with TRBJ1-2; TRBD1 agrees at 7 bases. The CDR3 has 15 amino acids. Per germline, CDR1 MNHNS and CDR2 SASEGT. The DNA read from the CDR3 is TGTGCCAGCAGTGAAGCAGGGGGCTCCTACAATGAC. Amino acids: CASSEAGGSYND. The full CDR3 sequence reads CASSEAGGSYNDYTF.

Concerning this clone itself: The read comes to an end 3 residues before the CDR3 does, leaving the germline J gene to fill in the end. The V call is TRBV5-4, the J call TRBJ2-2, with 10 bases matching TRBD2. The V gene's germline CDR1 is SGHNT and CDR2 YYREEE (reference sequence). The ends lost 4 bases at V and 6 bases at J; junction bases unmatched: 6. CDR3 length equals 15 residues. CDR3 DNA, as far as it was read: TGTGCCAGCAGCCCGAGCGGGAGGGGTGCCGGGGAG. Amino acid sequence: CASSPSGRGAGE. In full, the CDR3 is CASSPSGRGAGELFF.

Notes on this clone: The read comes to an end 3 residues before the CDR3 does, leaving the germline J gene to fill in the end. The V and J genes are TRBV27 and TRBJ2-3; tentative D call: TRBD2 (6 bases). V was clipped by 6 bases and J by 2 bases, with 9 bases between them. The CDR3 has 13 amino acids. The germline CDR1 and CDR2 sequences are MNHEY and SMNVEV (reference sequence). The part of the CDR3 DNA that was read is TGTGCCAGCAGGCGGGGATCCACAGATACG. Translated: CASRRGSTDT. In full, the CDR3 is CASRRGSTDTQYF.

Comment on this clone: The DNA ends 3 residues before the CDR3 does, and the rest of the CDR3 is filled in from the germline J gene. This rearrangement joins TRBV6-1 to TRBJ2-7; 7 positions agree with TRBD2. Trimming cost V 4 bases and J 1 base; bases outside gene matches: 7. Germline V CDR1 and CDR2: MNHNS, SASEGT. The CDR3 is 15 amino acids. CDR3 in amino acids: CASSGEASGSYEQYF. Partial CDR3 DNA: TGTGCCAGCAGTGGCGAGGCTAGCGGATCCTACGAG.

A note on this clone: The CDR3 end is not reached by the read, which stops 3 residues before it; the germline J gene fills it in. The chain is built from TRBV11-1 and TRBJ2-2; D is undetermined. Looked up from germline, CDR1 is SGHAT and CDR2 is FQDESV (reference sequence). V dropped 5 bases and J dropped 4 bases, with 11 bases sitting between them. CDR3 size: 14 residues. This CDR3 is CASSPSRGTGELFF. Partial CDR3 DNA: TGTGCCAGCAGCCCCAGTCGCGGCACCGGGGAG. Full variable domain (missing parts from reference TRBV11-1 and TRBJ2-2): EAEVAQSPRYKITEKSQAVAFWCDPISGHATLYWYRQILGQGPELLVQFQDESVVDDSQLPKDRFSAERLKGVDSTLKIQPAELGDSAMYLCASSPSRGTGELFFGEGSRLTVL.

As concerns this clone: The read finishes 3 residues shy of the CDR3 end, and the germline J gene is used to complete it. The chain carries TRBV12-3 or TRBV12-4 and TRBJ2-7, with D possibly being TRBD1 (6 bases). The CDR3 is 15 amino acids. V was pared by 6 bases and J by 0 bases, with 15 bases between. CDR3 DNA (partial): TGTGCCAGCAGGCTCCAGGGGATGAGCTCCTACGAG. Encoded protein: CASRLQGMSSYE. The CDR3 in full is CASRLQGMSSYEQYF.

The CDR3 loop reads CASSEEVGTGFWSYGYTF. The CDR3 DNA, read in part, is TGTGCCAGCAGTGAAGAAGTAGGGACAGGGTTTTGGAGCTATGGC. The chain uses TRBV6-1 and TRBJ1-2; 9 bases fit TRBD1. With the read ending 3 residues before the CDR3 end, the germline J gene is used to fill in that end. There are 18 residues in the CDR3. V was pared by 1 base and J by 4 bases, with 13 bases of the junction left unmatched. CDR1 is MNHNS, CDR2 SASEGT, per germline.

Notes on this clone: Coverage ceases 3 residues before the CDR3 finishes, and the germline J gene fills in the end. The J gene is TRBJ2-5, the V gene TRBV19; TRBD2 aligns across 7 bases. CDR3 length: 14 amino acids. The V and J ends lost 4 bases and 3 bases, in that order; junction bases with no gene match: 5. Germline CDR1 is LNHDA and CDR2 is SQIVND (reference sequence). Incomplete CDR3 DNA: TGTGCCAGTAGTAACCGGGCGGGGGAAGAGACC. It is translated as CASSNRAGEET. The entire CDR3 protein is CASSNRAGEETQYF.

A note on this clone: Read coverage stops 3 residues before the CDR3 terminus; the germline J gene supplies the remainder. The gene calls are TRBV19 and TRBJ2-6, with D maybe TRBD1 (6 bases). Germline assignment: CDR1 LNHDA and CDR2 SQIVND (reference sequence). The CDR3 totals 16 residues. V was trimmed by 7 bases and J by 0 bases, leaving 13 bases between them. The CDR3 DNA, read in part, is TGTGCCAGTACCACCCTACAGGGCTCTGGGGCCAACGTC. Residues: CASTTLQGSGANV. The whole CDR3 is CASTTLQGSGANVLTF. Together with reference TRBV19 and TRBJ2-6, the CDR3 gives the full variable domain: DGGITQSPKYLFRKEGQNVTLSCEQNLNHDAMYWYRQDPGQGLRLIYYSQIVNDFQKGDIAEGYSVSREKKESFPLTVTSAQKNPTAFYLCASTTLQGSGANVLTFGAGSRLTVL.

About this clone itself: The CDR3 is cut off 3 residues early in the read; its end comes from the germline J gene. The rearrangement uses TRBV6-2 or TRBV6-3 and TRBJ2-7, with D unresolved. Germline loops: CDR1 MNHEY, CDR2 SVGEGT. V was trimmed by 0 bases and J by 1 base, leaving 7 bases between them. The CDR3 is made up of 14 amino acids. The CDR3 is CASSYSRVSYEQYF. CDR3 DNA (partial): TGTGCCAGCAGTTACTCGCGTGTTTCCTACGAG.

The covered CDR3 bases are TGTGCCAGCAGTCCTGGACTAGCGGGAGGGGAGGGAAACATT. Encoded protein: CASSPGLAGGEGNI. The full CDR3 is CASSPGLAGGEGNIQYF. The chain recombines TRBV28 with TRBJ2-4; the match to TRBD2 covers 15 bases. Sequencing ends 3 residues short of the CDR3 end; the germline J gene provides the rest. The CDR3 has 17 residues. From germline, CDR1 is MDHEN and CDR2 SYDVKM. Germline trimming cut 5 bases from V and 6 bases from J; bases unmatched to any gene: 8.

Note on this clone: The sequence runs out 3 residues before the end of the CDR3; the remainder is reconstructed from the germline J gene. This chain uses TRBV28 with TRBJ1-1; D is possibly TRBD1 (6 bases). Germline CDR1 MDHEN, CDR2 SYDVKM. The CDR3 length is 14 residues. Partial CDR3 DNA: TGTGCCAGCAGTCCCCATGACAGGAATCTAGCA. Translated, it gives CASSPHDRNLA. The whole CDR3 protein reads CASSPHDRNLAAFF.

With respect to this clone: The CDR3 end falls 3 residues outside the read, so it is completed with the germline J gene. The chain combines TRBV18 with TRBJ2-7; 10 bases line up with TRBD1. This CDR3 has 15 amino acids. CDR1 is KGHSH, CDR2 LQKENI, per germline. V lost 5 bases to trimming and J lost 2 bases; unmatched junction nucleotides: 6. The covered CDR3 bases are TGTGCCAGCTCAGCCGACAGGGGGCTCGCCTACGAG. Translation gives CASSADRGLAYE. The complete CDR3 protein is CASSADRGLAYEQYF.

Comment on this clone: The read halts 3 residues ahead of the CDR3 end, with the missing end drawn from the germline J gene. The rearrangement uses TRBV3-1 (or the pseudogene TRBV3-2) and TRBJ2-3; 8 positions agree with TRBD2. Germline CDR1 LGHDT, CDR2 YNNKEL (reference sequence). Trimming removed 0 bases from V and 6 bases from J; junction bases left unmatched: 5. CDR3 length: 15 amino acids. CDR3 bases read: TGTGCCAGCAGCCAAGATGGCGGGAGGAAGGATACG. Its protein is CASSQDGGRKDT. The whole CDR3 sequence is CASSQDGGRKDTQYF.